Each of the 18 T cell receptor beta chains below was sequenced from the same sample in a study of T-cell memory formation after mild COVID-19. TCRdb re-called the 5' RACE reads through MiXCR, storing one row per CDR3 protein. The sample records 400,000 to 500,000 distinct CDR3 sequences, around 18% being singletons. Sequenced input: PBMCs or a T cell subset sorted from them (not recorded which). These TCRs come from an adult woman who had mild COVID-19 (a few samples of this study predate the infection). Cell type and time point are not known.

This rearrangement joins TRBV15 to TRBJ1-1; no firm D call. This CDR3 contains 13 residues. The V and J ends lost 5 bases and 1 base respectively, with 8 bases between them. Germline values: CDR1 LNHNV, CDR2 YYDKDF (reference sequence). CDR3 sequence: CATSPSGNTEAFF. In DNA, the CDR3 is TGTGCCACCAGCCCTTCGGGGAACACTGAAGCTTTCTTT. The full variable domain, its missing parts supplied by reference TRBV15 and TRBJ1-1, is DAMVIQNPRYQVTQFGKPVTLSCSQTLNHNVMYWYQQKSSQAPKLLFHYYDKDFNNEADTPDNFQSRRPNTSFCFLDIRSPGLGDTAMYLCATSPSGNTEAFFGQGTRLTVV.

The chain joins TRBV29-1 to TRBJ1-1; maybe TRBD1 (5 bases). CDR1 is SQVTM, CDR2 ANQGSEA, per germline. CDR3 length equals 13 residues. Trimming took 4 bases from V and 3 from J, leaving 12 bases between them. The CDR3 DNA reads as TGCAGCGTTGTCTCACGGGGCGACACTGAAGCTTTCTTT. Its protein product is CSVVSRGDTEAFF.

There are a few counts of this clonotype. The V call is TRBV4-1, the J call TRBJ2-1, with D possibly matching TRBD1 (5 bases). Trimming shortened V by 0 bases and J by 2 bases, and 8 bases separated the two germline ends. CDR3 length: 15 amino acids. Germline assignment: CDR1 MGHRA and CDR2 YSYEKL. CDR3: CASSQDQGTYNEQFF. The DNA of the CDR3 is TGCGCCAGCAGCCAAGACCAGGGAACCTACAATGAGCAGTTCTTC.

This clonotype has only a few counts. The chain joins TRBV3-1 to TRBJ2-5, with D possibly being TRBD1 or TRBD2 (5 bases each). There are 15 residues in the CDR3. Per the germline V gene, CDR1 is LGHDT and CDR2 is YNNKEL (reference sequence). The ends were cut back, 2 bases at V and 0 bases at J, with 10 bases in the middle. The CDR3 sequence: CASSQQGRNQETQYF. The DNA for the CDR3 is TGTGCCAGCAGCCAACAGGGACGGAACCAAGAGACCCAGTACTTC.

This clonotype was counted many times. This chain links TRBV9 with TRBJ2-1; perhaps TRBD1 as D (6 bases). Trimming left V 3 bases short and J 2 bases short, with 15 bases between. The CDR3 is made up of 16 amino acids. Germline V gene sequence: CDR1 SGDLS, CDR2 YYNGEE. CDR3 nucleotides: TGTGCCAGCAGCGCAGCTAGGCAGGGGACCTACAATGAGCAGTTCTTC. The encoded protein is CASSAARQGTYNEQFF.

This rearrangement joins TRBV20-1 to TRBJ2-3; D gene uncertain. The CDR3 is 14 residues long. The ends were cut back, 2 bases at V and 0 bases at J, with 9 bases in the middle. Germline assignment: CDR1 DFQATT and CDR2 SNEGSKA (reference sequence). The CDR3 loop is CSARWWPSTDTQYF. In DNA, the CDR3 is TGCAGTGCTAGATGGTGGCCTAGCACAGATACGCAGTATTTT.

This clonotype appeared a few times. The CDR3 sequence: CAAQTGGAGAEAFF. CDR3 coding DNA: TGTGCCGCCCAGACAGGGGGCGCGGGCGCTGAAGCTTTCTTT. The rearrangement uses TRBV10-3 and TRBJ1-1; TRBD1 matches at 10 bases. The germline CDR1 and CDR2 sequences are ENHRY and SYGVKD. V was clipped by 11 bases and J by 6 bases; unmatched bases: 12. There are 14 residues in the CDR3.

The V gene is TRBV14, the J gene TRBJ2-2; D uncertain. Germline CDR1 and CDR2: SGHDN and FVKESK. Between the trimmed V and J ends, which lost 2 bases and 2 bases, there was a span of 6 bases. The CDR3 runs to 14 residues. The CDR3 is CASSQWANTGELFF. The CDR3 coding sequence is TGTGCCAGCAGCCAATGGGCTAACACCGGGGAGCTGTTTTTT.

The V gene is TRBV30, the J gene TRBJ2-1; TRBD1 agrees at 7 bases. V shed 3 bases and J 5 bases; nucleotides not matched to a gene: 4. The CDR3 runs 13 residues. Per the germline V gene, CDR1 is GTSNPN and CDR2 is SVGIG (reference sequence). The CDR3 DNA reads TGTGCCTGGAGGACAGGGTACGACAATGAGCAGTTCTTC. This translates into CAWRTGYDNEQFF.

The CDR3 sequence is CASSSRTSGGSGKSYEQYF. CDR3 DNA: TGTGCCAGCAGCTCAAGGACTAGCGGGGGGTCCGGGAAATCCTACGAGCAGTACTTC. The chain carries TRBV7-2 and TRBJ2-7, with 14 bases identical to TRBD2. This CDR3 contains 19 residues. J lost 1 base, V lost 4 bases, and 12 bases had no gene match. CDR1 is SGHTA and CDR2 is FQGNSA in the germline V gene. The full variable domain, rest sourced from reference TRBV7-2 and TRBJ2-7, is GAGVSQSPSNKVTEKGKDVELRCDPISGHTALYWYRQSLGQGLEFLIYFQGNSAPDKSGLPSDRFSAERTGGSVSTLTIQRTQQEDSAVYLCASSSRTSGGSGKSYEQYFGPGTRLTVT.

This clonotype appeared many times. The chain has TRBV7-9 and TRBJ1-1; no firm D call. Germline assignment: CDR1 SEHNR and CDR2 FQNEAQ (reference sequence). Trimming took 1 base from V and 11 from J, leaving 20 bases between them. The CDR3 consists of 15 residues. The CDR3 DNA reads TGTGCCAGCAGCTTAGGCCTCGAGGACGCCCTTCGGGCTTTCTTT. It codes for CASSLGLEDALRAFF.

This clonotype came up a few times. V gene TRBV6-5 combines with J gene TRBJ2-7; 11 bases line up with TRBD1. Germline V gene sequence: CDR1 MNHEY, CDR2 SVGAGI. This CDR3 is built from 15 residues. V lost 5 bases to trimming and J lost 2 bases; unmatched junction nucleotides: 5. CDR3 nucleotides: TGTGCCAGCAGTCGCTCGGGACAGGGGGCCTACGAGCAGTACTTC. Its translation is CASSRSGQGAYEQYF.

This chain joins TRBV7-3 and TRBJ2-2; 7 nucleotides line up with TRBD2. This CDR3 has 13 amino acids. Germline V lookup: CDR1 SGHTA, CDR2 FQGTGA. The V gene end was trimmed by 1 base and the J gene end by 8 bases; junction bases not matched to a gene: 1. The CDR3 DNA reads TGTGCCAGCAGCTTAAGCGGGAGAGGGGAGCTGTTTTTT. Amino acid sequence: CASSLSGRGELFF.

This clonotype showed up just a few times. This chain joins TRBV10-3 and TRBJ2-5; weak D call: TRBD1 (6 bases). CDR1 ENHRY and CDR2 SYGVKD come from the germline V gene. Deletions cut 6 bases from V and 4 bases from J, with 15 bases between. The CDR3 has 14 amino acids. Here the CDR3 reads CAISQDRNTETQYF. CDR3 in DNA: TGTGCCATCAGCCAAGACAGGAATACAGAGACCCAGTACTTC.

This clonotype has more than one count but fewer than ten. The rearrangement links TRBV3-1 to TRBJ2-7; D might be TRBD1 (5 bases). Germline CDR1 and CDR2: LGHDT and YNNKEL (reference sequence). The ends were cut back, 4 bases at V and 6 bases at J, with 16 bases in the middle. The CDR3 length is 14 residues. CDR3 in amino acids: CASSPRQTVSEQYF. CDR3 nucleotide sequence: TGTGCCAGCAGCCCAAGACAGACCGTATCCGAGCAGTACTTC.

This clonotype was seen ten or more times. The rearrangement links TRBV12-3 or TRBV12-4 to TRBJ1-1; 7 nucleotides agree with TRBD1. The CDR3 spans 14 residues. The V segment lost 3 bases and the J segment 4 bases; nucleotides outside the gene matches: 5. The CDR3 spells CASSLTGWGTEAFF. As DNA, the CDR3 is TGTGCCAGCAGTTTGACAGGGTGGGGCACTGAAGCTTTCTTT.

The V and J genes are TRBV7-2 and TRBJ2-7, with 8 bases that match TRBD2. The CDR3 is made up of 14 amino acids. CDR1 is SGHTA, CDR2 FQGNSA, per germline. V shed 4 bases, J shed 2 bases, and the junction held 4 bases outside the gene matches. The chain's CDR3 is CASSSGAGAYEQYF. The DNA of the CDR3 is TGTGCCAGCAGCTCGGGAGCGGGGGCCTACGAGCAGTACTTC.

This clonotype occurred a few times. The genes are TRBV7-9 and TRBJ1-4; TRBD1 agrees at 8 bases. CDR3 size: 13 residues. V shed 8 bases, J shed 7 bases, and the junction held 6 bases outside the gene matches. CDR1 is SEHNR and CDR2 is FQNEAQ in the germline V gene (reference sequence). For the CDR3, the DNA is TGTGCCAGCCGAAATACAGGGGGTGAAAAACTGTTTTTT. Encoded protein: CASRNTGGEKLFF.